This T cell receptor (beta chain) derives from a study of T cell responses to AZD1222 COVID-19 vaccine. The assay was immunoSEQ multiplex PCR, and TCRdb's table has in-frame clones only and misses some. This table holds about 94,000 clones, around 87% found once. Overall study results and limits: Spike-specific TCR breadth and depth grew following two AZD1222 doses. Vaccine-associated CD4 TCRs spanned spike, dominant at 160-218 and 743-854. It should be noted that donors were predominantly white British and more often female, and clonal diversity was possibly underestimated.

Notes on this clone: Its antigen is unidentified.

Sequences were derived from peripheral blood, sampled 28 days after the second AZD1222 dose. This receptor was obtained from an adult who received the AZD1222 COVID-19 vaccine.

CDR3 in amino acids: CASSLGGVYGYTF. The CDR3 coding sequence is TGTGCCAGCAGCTTAGGGGGGGTCTATGGCTACACCTTC. The chain employs TRBV7-9 and TRBJ1-2; D possibly corresponds to TRBD1 (5 bases). Germline V gene lookup returns CDR1 SEHNR and CDR2 FQNEAQ (reference sequence). Between the trimmed V and J ends, which lost 1 base and 4 bases, there was a span of 7 bases. CDR3 length equals 13 residues.